This paragraph reports one TCR beta chain. Its antigen is as yet unknown. This entry belongs to a study of blood T cells in healthy people across ages. Points from the study as a whole: A greater number of naive CD4+ cells and higher diversity distinguished long-lived donors from aged donors. Possibly, changes in expanded clonotypes were confounded because donor CMV status was unknown.

The CDR3 has 13 amino acids. Trimming shortened V by 2 bases and J by 0 bases, and 8 bases separated the two germline ends. Germline assignment: CDR1 SQVTM and CDR2 ANQGSEA. Next came a second PCR, run for about 7 to 12 cycles, which used a sample-barcoded 5' primer along with a J-beta primer mix. A 12-random-nucleotide template-switch adaptor tagged each cDNA molecule. TCRdb re-derived calls from the 5' RACE reads in MiXCR, one entry per CDR3 protein. Of 1,500,000 or so distinct CDR3 sequences detected, approximately 42% appear once; the ten largest clones hold approximately 4.1%. The sequence came from a woman aged 18-29 years in good health. The sample taken for sequencing was blood. This sequence joins TRBV29-1 and TRBJ2-7; D ambiguous. The CDR3: CSVELQNSYEQYF. The CDR3 DNA reads TGCAGCGTTGAATTACAGAACTCCTACGAGCAGTACTTC.